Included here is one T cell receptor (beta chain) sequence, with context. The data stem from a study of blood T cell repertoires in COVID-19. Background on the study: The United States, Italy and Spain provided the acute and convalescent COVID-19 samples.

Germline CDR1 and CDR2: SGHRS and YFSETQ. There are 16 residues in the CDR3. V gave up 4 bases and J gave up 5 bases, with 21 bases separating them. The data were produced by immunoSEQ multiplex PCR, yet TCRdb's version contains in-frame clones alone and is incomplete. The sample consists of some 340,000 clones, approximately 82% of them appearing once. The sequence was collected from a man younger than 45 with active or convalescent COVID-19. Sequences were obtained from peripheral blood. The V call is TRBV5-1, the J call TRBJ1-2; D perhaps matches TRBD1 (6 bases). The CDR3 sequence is CASSPYRQETEYGYTF. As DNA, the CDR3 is TGCGCCAGCAGCCCTTATCGACAGGAGACTGAATATGGCTACACCTTC. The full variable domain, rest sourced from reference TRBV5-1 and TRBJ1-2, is KAGVTQTPRYLIKTRGQQVTLSCSPISGHRSVSWYQQTPGQGLQFLFEYFSETQRNKGNFPGRFSGRQFSNSRSEMNVSTLELGDSALYLCASSPYRQETEYGYTFGSGTRLTVV.